This T cell receptor beta chain was obtained from a study of T-cell reconstitution after alpha-beta-depleted transplantation in children. Molecular barcoding with unique molecular identifiers was used for the TCRbeta library. One entry per CDR3 protein, called by TCRdb with MiXCR from the PCR reads. Of around 580,000 distinct CDR3 sequences listed, 25% to 30% were seen once; the top ten hold less than 40%. This clonotype has just a few counts. Sequencing used PBMCs, obtained before TCRalphabeta/CD19-depleted stem cell transplant. The sequence was collected from a boy younger than two with Wiskott-Aldrich syndrome, due to receive a stem cell transplant.

The CDR3 here is CASSYEGARGTEAFF. Here the CDR3 DNA reads TGTGCCAGCAGCTATGAGGGGGCAAGAGGGACTGAAGCTTTCTTT. The rearrangement uses TRBV7-9 and TRBJ1-1; 7 nucleotides align to TRBD1. V lost 4 bases and J lost 5; bases outside the gene matches: 10. The CDR3 totals 15 residues. Per the germline V gene, CDR1 is SEHNR and CDR2 is FQNEAQ (reference sequence).